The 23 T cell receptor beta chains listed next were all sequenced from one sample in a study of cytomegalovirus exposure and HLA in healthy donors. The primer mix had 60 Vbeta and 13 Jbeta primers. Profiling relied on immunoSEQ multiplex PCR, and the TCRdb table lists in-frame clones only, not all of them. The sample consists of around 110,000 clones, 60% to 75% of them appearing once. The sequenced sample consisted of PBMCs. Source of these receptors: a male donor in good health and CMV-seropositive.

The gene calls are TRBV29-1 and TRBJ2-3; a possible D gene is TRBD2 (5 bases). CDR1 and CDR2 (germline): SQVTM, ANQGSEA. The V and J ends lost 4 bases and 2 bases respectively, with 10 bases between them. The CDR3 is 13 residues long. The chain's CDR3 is CSVAASFTDTQYF. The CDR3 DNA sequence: TGCAGCGTTGCGGCTAGCTTCACAGATACGCAGTATTTT.

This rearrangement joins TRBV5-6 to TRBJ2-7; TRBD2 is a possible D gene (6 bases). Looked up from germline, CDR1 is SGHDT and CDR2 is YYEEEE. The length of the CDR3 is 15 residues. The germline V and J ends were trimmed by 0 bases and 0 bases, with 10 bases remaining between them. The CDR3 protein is CASSLGGGVSYEQYF. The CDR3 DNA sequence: TGTGCCAGCAGCTTGGGGGGCGGGGTCTCCTACGAGCAGTACTTC. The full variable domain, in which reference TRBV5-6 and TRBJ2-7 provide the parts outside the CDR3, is DAGVTQSPTHLIKTRGQQVTLRCSPKSGHDTVSWYQQALGQGPQFIFQYYEEEERQRGNFPDRFSGHQFPNYSSELNVNALLLGDSALYLCASSLGGGVSYEQYFGPGTRLTVT.

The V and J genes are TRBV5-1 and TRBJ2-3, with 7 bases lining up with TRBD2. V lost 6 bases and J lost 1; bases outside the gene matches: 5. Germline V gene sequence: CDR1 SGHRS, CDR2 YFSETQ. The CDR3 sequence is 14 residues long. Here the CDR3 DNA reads TGCGCCAGCATTAGTGGGGGGGGCACAGATACGCAGTATTTT. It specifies CASISGGGTDTQYF.

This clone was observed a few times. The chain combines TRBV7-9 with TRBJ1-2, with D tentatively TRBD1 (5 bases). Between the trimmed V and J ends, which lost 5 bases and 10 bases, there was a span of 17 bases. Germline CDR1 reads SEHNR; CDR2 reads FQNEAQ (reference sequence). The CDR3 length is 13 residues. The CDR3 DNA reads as TGTGCCAGCAGCCAGGCGGGACCGAATGACTACACCTTC. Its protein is CASSQAGPNDYTF.

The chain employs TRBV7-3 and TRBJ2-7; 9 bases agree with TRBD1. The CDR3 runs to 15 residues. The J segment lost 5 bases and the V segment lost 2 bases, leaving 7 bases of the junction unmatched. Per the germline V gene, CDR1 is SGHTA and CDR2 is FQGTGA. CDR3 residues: CASSLAPGTGHEQYF. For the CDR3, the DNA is TGTGCCAGCAGCTTAGCTCCCGGGACAGGGCACGAGCAGTACTTC.

The CDR3 is CASSRGRAGYNEQFF. CDR3 in DNA: TGTGCCAGCAGCCGGGGTAGGGCGGGGTACAATGAGCAGTTCTTC. The chain links TRBV7-6 to TRBJ2-1; a possible D gene is TRBD2 (6 bases). V lost 5 bases, J lost 4 bases, and 15 bases lay in between. The germline V gene has CDR1 SGHVS and CDR2 FNYEAQ. The CDR3 runs to 15 residues.

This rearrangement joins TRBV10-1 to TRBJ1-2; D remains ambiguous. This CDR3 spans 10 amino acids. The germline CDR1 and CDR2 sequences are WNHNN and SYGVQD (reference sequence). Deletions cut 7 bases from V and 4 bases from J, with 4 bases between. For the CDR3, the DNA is TGCGCCAGCAAGAGCTATGGCTACACCTTC. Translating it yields CASKSYGYTF.

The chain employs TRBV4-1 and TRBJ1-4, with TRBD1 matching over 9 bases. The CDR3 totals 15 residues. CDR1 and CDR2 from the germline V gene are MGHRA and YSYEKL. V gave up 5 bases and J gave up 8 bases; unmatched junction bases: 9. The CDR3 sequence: CASSSGTGYREKLFF. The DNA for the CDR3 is TGCGCCAGCAGCTCCGGGACAGGGTATAGGGAAAAACTGTTTTTT.

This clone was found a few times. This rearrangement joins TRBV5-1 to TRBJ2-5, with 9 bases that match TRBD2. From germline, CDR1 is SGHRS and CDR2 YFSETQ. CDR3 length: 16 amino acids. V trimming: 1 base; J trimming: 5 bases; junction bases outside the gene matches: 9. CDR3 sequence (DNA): TGCGCCAGCAGCTTGCAGGGCGGGAGGGTCAGGGAGACCCAGTACTTC. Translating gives CASSLQGGRVRETQYF.

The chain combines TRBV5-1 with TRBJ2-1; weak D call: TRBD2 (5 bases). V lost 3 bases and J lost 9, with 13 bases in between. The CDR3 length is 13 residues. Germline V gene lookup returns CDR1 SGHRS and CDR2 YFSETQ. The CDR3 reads CASSSTPGSEQFF. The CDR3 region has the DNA TGCGCCAGCAGCTCAACTCCGGGATCTGAGCAGTTCTTC. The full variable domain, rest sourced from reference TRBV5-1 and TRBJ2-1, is KAGVTQTPRYLIKTRGQQVTLSCSPISGHRSVSWYQQTPGQGLQFLFEYFSETQRNKGNFPGRFSGRQFSNSRSEMNVSTLELGDSALYLCASSSTPGSEQFFGPGTRLTVL.

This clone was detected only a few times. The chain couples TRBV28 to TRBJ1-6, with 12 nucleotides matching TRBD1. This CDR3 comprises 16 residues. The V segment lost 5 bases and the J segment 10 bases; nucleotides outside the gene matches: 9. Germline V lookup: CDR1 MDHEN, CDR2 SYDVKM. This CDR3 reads CASSEGQGARNSPLHF. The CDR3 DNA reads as TGTGCCAGCAGTGAGGGACAGGGGGCCCGAAACTCACCCCTCCACTTT.

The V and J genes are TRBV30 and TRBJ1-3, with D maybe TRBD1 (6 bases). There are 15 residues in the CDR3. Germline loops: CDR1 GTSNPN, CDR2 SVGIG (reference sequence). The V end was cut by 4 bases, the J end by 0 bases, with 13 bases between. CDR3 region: CAWIRQAHSGNTIYF. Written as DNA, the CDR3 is TGTGCCTGGATTCGACAGGCCCACTCTGGAAACACCATATATTTT.

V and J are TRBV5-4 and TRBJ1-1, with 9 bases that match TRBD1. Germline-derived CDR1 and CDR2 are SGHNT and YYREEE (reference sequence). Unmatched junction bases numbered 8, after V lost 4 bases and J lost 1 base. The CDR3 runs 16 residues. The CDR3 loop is CASSPSADRGNTEAFF. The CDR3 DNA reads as TGTGCCAGCAGCCCATCCGCGGACAGGGGGAACACTGAAGCTTTCTTT.

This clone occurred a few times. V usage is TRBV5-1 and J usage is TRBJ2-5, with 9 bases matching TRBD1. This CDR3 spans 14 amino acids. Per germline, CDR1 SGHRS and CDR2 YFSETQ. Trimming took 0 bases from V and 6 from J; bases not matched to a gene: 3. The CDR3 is CASSLEGQGQTQYF. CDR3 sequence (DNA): TGCGCCAGCAGCTTGGAGGGACAGGGTCAGACCCAGTACTTC.

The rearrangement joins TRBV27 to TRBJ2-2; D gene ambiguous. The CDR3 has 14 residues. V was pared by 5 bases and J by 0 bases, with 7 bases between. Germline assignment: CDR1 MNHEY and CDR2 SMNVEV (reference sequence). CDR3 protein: CASSLRTNTGELFF. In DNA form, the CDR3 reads TGTGCCAGCAGTCTACGAACGAACACCGGGGAGCTGTTTTTT.

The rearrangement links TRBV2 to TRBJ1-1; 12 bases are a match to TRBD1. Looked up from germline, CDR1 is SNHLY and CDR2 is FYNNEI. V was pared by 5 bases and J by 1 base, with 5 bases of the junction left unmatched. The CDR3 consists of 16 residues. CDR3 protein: CASSPGTGGWNTEAFF. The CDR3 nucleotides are TGTGCCAGCAGTCCCGGGACAGGGGGCTGGAACACTGAAGCTTTCTTT.

This CDR3 is CASSRSGRETQYF. CDR3 coding DNA: TGTGCCAGCAGTCGATCGGGTCGAGAGACCCAGTACTTC. V and J are TRBV6-5 and TRBJ2-5; no definite D call. CDR1 and CDR2 (germline): MNHEY, SVGAGI. The V end lost 5 bases, the J end lost 4 bases, and 11 bases lay between the germline ends. The CDR3 covers 13 residues.

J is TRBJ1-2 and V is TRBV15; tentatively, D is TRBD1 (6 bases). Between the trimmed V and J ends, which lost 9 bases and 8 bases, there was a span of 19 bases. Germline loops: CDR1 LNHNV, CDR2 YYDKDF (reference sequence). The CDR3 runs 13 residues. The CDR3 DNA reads TGTGCCACAGAATATGCAGGGGCGGGCGGCTACACCTTC. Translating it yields CATEYAGAGGYTF. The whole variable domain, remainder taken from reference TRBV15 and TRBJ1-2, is DAMVIQNPRYQVTQFGKPVTLSCSQTLNHNVMYWYQQKSSQAPKLLFHYYDKDFNNEADTPDNFQSRRPNTSFCFLDIRSPGLGDTAMYLCATEYAGAGGYTFGSGTRLTVV.

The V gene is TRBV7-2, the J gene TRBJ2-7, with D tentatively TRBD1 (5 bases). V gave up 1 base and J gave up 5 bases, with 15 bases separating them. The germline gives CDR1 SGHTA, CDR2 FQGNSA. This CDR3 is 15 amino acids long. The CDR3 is CASSLDQGTANEQYF. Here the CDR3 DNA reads TGTGCCAGCAGCTTAGATCAGGGAACGGCCAACGAGCAGTACTTC.

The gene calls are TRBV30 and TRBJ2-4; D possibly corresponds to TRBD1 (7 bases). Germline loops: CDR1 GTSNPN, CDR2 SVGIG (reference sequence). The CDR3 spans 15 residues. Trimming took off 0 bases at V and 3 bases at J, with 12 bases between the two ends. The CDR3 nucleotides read TGTGCCTGGAGTGTAACAGGGGACTTCAAAAACATTCAGTACTTC. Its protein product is CAWSVTGDFKNIQYF. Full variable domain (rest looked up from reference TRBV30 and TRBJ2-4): SQTIHQWPATLVQPVGSPLSLECTVEGTSNPNLYWYRQAAGRGLQLLFYSVGIGQISSEVPQNLSASRPQDRQFILSSKKLLLSDSGFYLCAWSVTGDFKNIQYFGAGTRLSVL.

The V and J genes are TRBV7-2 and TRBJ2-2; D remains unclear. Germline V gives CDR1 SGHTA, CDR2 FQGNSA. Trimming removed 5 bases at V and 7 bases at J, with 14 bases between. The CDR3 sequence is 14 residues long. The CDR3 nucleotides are TGTGCCAGCAGCCAGAATGGCAGGATCGGGGAGCTGTTTTTT. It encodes CASSQNGRIGELFF.

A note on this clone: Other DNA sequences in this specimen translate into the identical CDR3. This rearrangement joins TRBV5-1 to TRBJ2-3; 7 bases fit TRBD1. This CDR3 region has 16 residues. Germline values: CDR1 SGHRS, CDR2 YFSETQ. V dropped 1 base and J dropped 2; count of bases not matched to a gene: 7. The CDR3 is CASSLPLTGFTDTQYF. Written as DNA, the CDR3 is TGCGCCAGCAGCTTGCCGCTGACAGGGTTCACAGATACGCAGTATTTT.

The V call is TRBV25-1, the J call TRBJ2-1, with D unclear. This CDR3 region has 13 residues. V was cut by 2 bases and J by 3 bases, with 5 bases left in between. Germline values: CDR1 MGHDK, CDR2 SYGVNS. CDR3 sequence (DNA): TGTGCCAGCAGTGAAGCCAGCTACAATGAGCAGTTCTTC. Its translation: CASSEASYNEQFF.